Listed here are 28 T cell receptor beta chains from one sample, sequenced in a study of shared clonotypes between healthy human individuals. This table comes from immunoSEQ multiplex PCR, and its TCRdb copy is limited to in-frame clones, with some not included. The profile shows more than 2 million clones, under 97% of them singletons. The sequenced sample consisted of naive CD4+ T cells sorted from blood. Regarding subset: CD45RA+ positively selected. These TCRs come from a man between 18 and 29 years old in good health.

The chain employs TRBV10-3 and TRBJ1-6, with 7 bases identical to TRBD1. Germline-derived CDR1 and CDR2 are ENHRY and SYGVKD. Germline trimming cut 5 bases from V and 9 bases from J; bases unmatched to any gene: 13. This CDR3 has 16 amino acids. The CDR3 sequence: CAISRTTTGDGSPLHF. DNA for the CDR3: TGTGCCATCAGTCGAACAACAACAGGGGATGGTTCACCCCTCCACTTT.

This clone was picked up a small number of times. The chain employs TRBV2 and TRBJ1-5; no firm D call. Germline CDR1 reads SNHLY; CDR2 reads FYNNEI. The V gene lost 5 bases and the J gene lost 7 bases, with 12 bases spanning the gap. The CDR3 sequence is 13 residues long. CDR3 bases: TGTGCCAGCAGTTCCCAAGACAAGCAGCCCCAGCATTTT. Translated, it gives CASSSQDKQPQHF.

The chain uses TRBV10-3 and TRBJ1-2; tentatively, D is TRBD1 (5 bases). V dropped 7 bases and J dropped 2 bases, with 11 bases sitting between them. In germline, CDR1 is ENHRY, CDR2 SYGVKD. The CDR3 is 13 amino acids. The chain's CDR3 is CAIKGGGNYGYTF. CDR3 sequence (DNA): TGTGCCATCAAGGGCGGGGGAAACTATGGCTACACCTTC.

V usage is TRBV11-2 and J usage is TRBJ2-7; 8 positions agree with TRBD2. CDR1 is SGHAT and CDR2 is FQNNGV in the germline V gene. The CDR3 contains 17 residues. The junction had 11 bases not matched to a gene; V was cut back by 1 base and J by 3 bases. The CDR3 is CASSLVVSSGSFYEQYF. CDR3 coding DNA: TGTGCCAGCAGCTTAGTGGTTTCTAGCGGGTCGTTCTACGAGCAGTACTTC.

This sequence joins TRBV19 and TRBJ2-7; TRBD1 might be the D (6 bases). Trimming shortened V by 2 bases and J by 2 bases, and 10 bases separated the two germline ends. The CDR3 sequence is 14 residues long. In germline, CDR1 is LNHDA, CDR2 SQIVND (reference sequence). The CDR3, as DNA: TGTGCCAGTAGTATACGGGACAATACCTACGAGCAGTACTTC. Encoded protein: CASSIRDNTYEQYF.

V gene TRBV5-1 combines with J gene TRBJ1-1, with TRBD1 as a possible D gene (5 bases). Trimming removed 7 bases at V and 3 bases at J, with 16 bases between. CDR3 size: 14 residues. Germline-derived CDR1 and CDR2 are SGHRS and YFSETQ. CDR3 nucleotides: TGCGCCAGCCTCAAGGGGACCACGGACACTGAAGCTTTCTTT. As protein: CASLKGTTDTEAFF.

The gene calls are TRBV28 and TRBJ2-1, with a tentative D call TRBD2 (5 bases). With 1 base removed from V and 5 bases from J, the gap between germline ends came to 9 bases. Germline V lookup: CDR1 MDHEN, CDR2 SYDVKM. The CDR3 has 14 residues. As DNA, the CDR3 is TGTGCCAGCAGTTTATTACCCGGGGACAATGAGCAGTTCTTC. This sequence encodes CASSLLPGDNEQFF.

Details on this clone: The same CDR3 arises from other DNA sequences in this sample as well. The chain couples TRBV7-2 to TRBJ1-2, with 8 bases aligning to TRBD1. Trimming took 5 bases from V and 6 from J; bases not matched to a gene: 5. CDR1 and CDR2 from the germline V gene are SGHTA and FQGNSA. CDR3 length equals 13 residues. CDR3 protein: CASSPGQGNGYTF. The CDR3 DNA reads TGTGCCAGCAGCCCCGGACAGGGTAATGGCTACACCTTC.

This clone was recorded once. The V gene is TRBV7-2, the J gene TRBJ2-3; perhaps TRBD2 as D (6 bases). This CDR3 region has 14 residues. With 5 bases removed from V and 3 bases from J, the gap between germline ends came to 12 bases. In germline, CDR1 is SGHTA, CDR2 FQGNSA. CDR3 region: CASSPGGKTDTQYF. DNA of the CDR3: TGTGCCAGCAGCCCGGGCGGGAAGACAGATACGCAGTATTTT.

The gene calls are TRBV27 and TRBJ2-1; 11 positions match TRBD2. Germline CDR1 MNHEY, CDR2 SMNVEV (reference sequence). The CDR3 has 16 amino acids. V gave up 5 bases and J gave up 6 bases; unmatched junction bases: 9. The CDR3: CASSPRTSGPLNEQFF. DNA for the CDR3: TGTGCCAGCAGTCCCAGGACTAGCGGGCCTCTCAATGAGCAGTTCTTC.

This clone occurred once. This chain uses TRBV28 with TRBJ1-4, with D unclear. The CDR3 has 15 amino acids. The germline V and J ends were trimmed by 8 bases and 3 bases, with 16 bases remaining between them. Germline V lookup: CDR1 MDHEN, CDR2 SYDVKM. The CDR3 is CASGMGSWANEKLFF. CDR3 in DNA: TGTGCCAGCGGAATGGGGAGTTGGGCTAATGAAAAACTGTTTTTT.

V usage is TRBV6-6 and J usage is TRBJ2-7; maybe TRBD1 (5 bases). The germline CDR1 and CDR2 sequences are MNHNY and SVGAGI (reference sequence). The V end was cut by 1 base, the J end by 2 bases, with 6 bases between. The CDR3 runs to 13 residues. In DNA, the CDR3 is TGTGCCAGCAGTTACTTGGACACCTACGAGCAGTACTTC. It is translated as CASSYLDTYEQYF.

J is TRBJ2-1 and V is TRBV28; TRBD1 aligns across 7 bases. J was trimmed by 2 bases and V by 5 bases; bases with no gene match: 6. The germline CDR1 and CDR2 sequences are MDHEN and SYDVKM. The CDR3 totals 15 residues. The CDR3 sequence is CASSPQGTPYNEQFF. Written as DNA, the CDR3 is TGTGCCAGCAGTCCACAGGGGACCCCCTACAATGAGCAGTTCTTC. The entire variable domain, with the rest obtained from reference TRBV28 and TRBJ2-1, is as follows: DVKVTQSSRYLVKRTGEKVFLECVQDMDHENMFWYRQDPGLGLRLIYFSYDVKMKEKGDIPEGYSVSREKKERFSLILESASTNQTSMYLCASSPQGTPYNEQFFGPGTRLTVL.

CDR3 protein: CASSPSPLMDSTEAFF. In nucleotides, the CDR3 is TGCGCCAGCAGCCCTTCCCCTTTAATGGACAGCACTGAAGCTTTCTTT. The rearrangement joins TRBV5-1 to TRBJ1-1; perhaps TRBD1 as D (6 bases). V was clipped by 4 bases and J by 4 bases, with 20 bases between them. Germline assignment: CDR1 SGHRS and CDR2 YFSETQ. This CDR3 is built from 16 residues.

For this clone: Relative to the germline gene, one junction end is altered; a read error may explain this. The chain has TRBV2 and TRBJ1-5, with a tentative D call TRBD1 (5 bases). The length of the CDR3 is 16 residues. Germline V gene sequence: CDR1 SNHLY, CDR2 FYNNEI. This CDR3 is CASREGTAEGNQPQHF. The CDR3 DNA sequence: TGTGCCAGCAGGGAAGGGACCGCCGAGGGCAATCAGCCCCAGCATTTT.

The genes are TRBV18 and TRBJ2-7; D gene unclear. Germline V CDR1 and CDR2: KGHSH, LQKENI. Trimming pared 3 bases from V and 3 bases from J, leaving 15 bases between. The CDR3 runs 15 residues. CDR3 region: CASSPTAGTNYEQYF. The CDR3 DNA reads TGTGCCAGCTCACCTACCGCCGGAACCAACTACGAGCAGTACTTC.

CDR3 amino acids: CASARASGREYEQYF. The CDR3 DNA reads TGTGCCAGCGCACGGGCTAGCGGGAGGGAGTACGAGCAGTACTTC. The chain links TRBV18 to TRBJ2-7, with TRBD2 matching 12 bases. Germline V lookup: CDR1 KGHSH, CDR2 LQKENI. The CDR3 loop spans 15 amino acids. With V trimmed by 8 bases and J by 4 bases, 9 bases remained unmatched.

The chain is built from TRBV7-2 and TRBJ1-1; D gene unclear. The CDR3 covers 17 residues. V was shortened by 5 bases and J by 0 bases, with 19 bases between the two germline ends. Germline CDR1 and CDR2: SGHTA and FQGNSA. The CDR3 here is CASSPAPRGMVNTEAFF. The CDR3 nucleotides are TGTGCCAGCAGCCCCGCCCCGCGGGGAATGGTGAACACTGAAGCTTTCTTT. Looking up the rest from reference TRBV7-2 and TRBJ1-1 gives the full variable domain: GAGVSQSPSNKVTEKGKDVELRCDPISGHTALYWYRQSLGQGLEFLIYFQGNSAPDKSGLPSDRFSAERTGGSVSTLTIQRTQQEDSAVYLCASSPAPRGMVNTEAFFGQGTRLTVV.

The chain carries TRBV11-2 and TRBJ2-7, with TRBD1 identical over 7 bases. This CDR3 has 14 residues. Germline-derived CDR1 and CDR2 are SGHAT and FQNNGV. Losses at the gene ends were 5 bases for V and 3 bases for J; bases not matched to a gene: 7. CDR3 DNA sequence: TGTGCCAGCAGCAATTCCGGGACAGACTACGAGCAGTACTTC. Residues: CASSNSGTDYEQYF.

This rearrangement joins TRBV6-5 to TRBJ2-5; 7 bases map to TRBD2. Germline V gives CDR1 MNHEY, CDR2 SVGAGI. The CDR3 consists of 16 residues. J gave up 4 bases and V 0 bases, and 8 bases lay outside the gene matches. CDR3 protein: CASSYSSGLVGETQYF. DNA of the CDR3: TGTGCCAGCAGTTACTCATCCGGACTAGTAGGAGAGACCCAGTACTTC.

Details on this clone: The same CDR3 is also encoded by other DNA sequences in this sample. The chain has TRBV7-9 and TRBJ2-1; 7 nucleotides align to TRBD2. The CDR3 consists of 15 residues. The germline V gene has CDR1 SEHNR and CDR2 FQNEAQ (reference sequence). Trimming took 2 bases from V and 4 from J; bases not matched to a gene: 5. The CDR3 sequence is CASSLSGTSYNEQFF. DNA for the CDR3: TGTGCCAGCAGCTTAAGCGGGACGTCTTACAATGAGCAGTTCTTC.

This clone was recorded only once. The chain is built from TRBV5-4 and TRBJ2-5, with 7 bases aligning to TRBD2. Trimming cost V 9 bases and J 4 bases; bases outside gene matches: 12. Germline CDR1 and CDR2: SGHNT and YYREEE (reference sequence). The CDR3 loop spans 14 amino acids. This CDR3 is CATSVGGGGETQYF. The CDR3 DNA sequence: TGTGCCACCTCAGTGGGGGGGGGAGGAGAGACCCAGTACTTC.

This clone showed up just once. The chain couples TRBV6-6 to TRBJ1-2; D is unresolved. The germline V gene encodes CDR1 MNHNY and CDR2 SVGAGI (reference sequence). There are 11 residues in the CDR3. Trimming stripped 6 bases from V and 8 bases from J, with 10 bases between. The DNA of the CDR3 is TGTGCCAGCAGCCGGGAATGGGGCTACACCTTC. Protein: CASSREWGYTF.

This clone has just one count. This chain links TRBV19 with TRBJ1-5; a possible D gene is TRBD1 (6 bases). CDR1 LNHDA and CDR2 SQIVND come from the germline V gene (reference sequence). The CDR3 has 15 amino acids. V lost 6 bases, J lost 4 bases, and 16 bases lay in between. The CDR3 DNA reads TGTGCCAGTAGGGCCGAGGACAGCCGTAATCAGCCCCAGCATTTT. It encodes CASRAEDSRNQPQHF.

The chain combines TRBV11-3 with TRBJ2-2, with D possibly TRBD2 on 6 matching bases. CDR3 length: 16 residues. V lost 1 base, J lost 5 bases, and 14 bases lay in between. Germline CDR1 and CDR2: SGHNT and YENEEA. The chain's CDR3 is CASSLVGGDGTGELFF. CDR3 coding DNA: TGTGCCAGCAGCTTAGTCGGCGGGGACGGGACCGGGGAGCTGTTTTTT. Together with reference TRBV11-3 and TRBJ2-2, the CDR3 gives the full variable domain: EAGVVQSPRYKIIEKKQPVAFWCNPISGHNTLYWYLQNLGQGPELLIRYENEEAVDDSQLPKDRFSAERLKGVDSTLKIQPAELGDSAVYLCASSLVGGDGTGELFFGEGSRLTVL.

In this sample, this clone turned up once. The rearrangement joins TRBV15 to TRBJ2-3; 9 bases match TRBD2. The V segment lost 1 base and the J segment 3 bases; nucleotides outside the gene matches: 2. The CDR3 is 15 residues long. Germline V CDR1 and CDR2: LNHNV, YYDKDF (reference sequence). CDR3 region: CATSRGGGATDTQYF. In DNA form, the CDR3 reads TGTGCCACCAGCAGAGGCGGGGGGGCTACAGATACGCAGTATTTT.

This chain uses TRBV18 with TRBJ2-5; TRBD2 agrees at 7 bases. The CDR3 contains 16 residues. Germline lookup yields CDR1 KGHSH and CDR2 LQKENI. Germline trimming cut 2 bases from V and 5 bases from J; bases unmatched to any gene: 11. In DNA, the CDR3 is TGTGCCAGCTCACCATTTGTGGGCGGGGGAGACGAGACCCAGTACTTC. Amino acids: CASSPFVGGGDETQYF.

The chain carries TRBV28 and TRBJ2-7, with 9 bases lining up with TRBD2. Germline-derived CDR1 and CDR2 are MDHEN and SYDVKM. Losses at the gene ends were 7 bases for V and 1 base for J; bases not matched to a gene: 5. The CDR3 is 14 residues long. In DNA, the CDR3 is TGTGCCAGCACACGAGCGGGGGGTTCCTACGAGCAGTACTTC. Amino acid sequence: CASTRAGGSYEQYF.